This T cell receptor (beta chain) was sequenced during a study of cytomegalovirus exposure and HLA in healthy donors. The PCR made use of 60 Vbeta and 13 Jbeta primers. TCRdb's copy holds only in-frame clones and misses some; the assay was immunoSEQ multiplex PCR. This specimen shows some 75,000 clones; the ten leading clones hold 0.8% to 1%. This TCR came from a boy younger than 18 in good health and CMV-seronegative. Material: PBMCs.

CDR3 loop: CAWSRIQGTVDTEAFF. DNA for the CDR3: TGTGCCTGGAGTCGTATACAGGGAACGGTCGACACTGAAGCTTTCTTT. The chain recombines TRBV30 with TRBJ1-1; D is perhaps TRBD1 (6 bases). Trimming stripped 2 bases from V and 3 bases from J, with 19 bases between. In germline, CDR1 is GTSNPN, CDR2 SVGIG (reference sequence). The CDR3 spans 16 residues.